This T cell receptor beta chain was recovered during a study of T cell clusters in autoimmune cytopenias. Multiplex touch-down PCR amplified TRB using TRB-A and TRB-B pools in one tube. From the multiplex PCR reads, TCRdb lists one entry per CDR3 protein and no DNA. The sample table sets out about 5,000 distinct CDR3 sequences. TRB was amplified from around 250 ng of peripheral blood genomic DNA per sample. There are 15 residues in the CDR3. Looked up from germline, CDR1 is LNHDA and CDR2 is SQIVND (reference sequence). According to its frequency, this clonotype is medium-sized. Its antigen is unidentified. Study results and caveats: The T cell clusters came from computational analysis alone and lack functional validation. TRB repertoire shifts in secondary cytopenia and chronic lymphocytic leukemia mostly reflected lymphoma, not autoimmunity.

These data also formed part of another study, on T cell repertoires in aging, cancer and after chemotherapy. Per that paper: Across the chemotherapy interval, each cancer cohort showed higher median generation probability, suggesting thymic rebound.

Sequencing was done on a sample of peripheral blood. The gene calls are TRBV19 and TRBJ1-5; absent DNA, TCRdb's TRBD1 call cannot be checked. The receptor's source is a human donor in good health. CDR3 region: CASKMDRASNQPQHF.